The following is a TCR beta chain sequence with its context. The antigen remains undetermined. The sample is drawn from a study of breast tumors, draining lymph nodes, adjacent tissues. MiXCR, applied by TCRdb to the multiplex PCR reads, yields one record per CDR3 protein. The sample carries about 140,000 distinct CDR3 sequences, around a third recorded once. The V and J ends lost 4 bases and 4 bases respectively, with 14 bases between them. This CDR3 is built from 15 residues. Per the germline V gene, CDR1 is SGHTA and CDR2 is FQGNSA. Whole-study findings and limits: Data only fit, rather than demonstrated, lymph node origin of most tumor T cells. Compared with lymph nodes, tumors were less diverse; compared with nontumor tissue, more. Luminal-like breast cancer showed significantly greater tumor-nontumor repertoire similarity than basal-like breast cancer did. Data fit most tumor T cells coming from lymph node, expanding in tumor.

Axillary draining lymph nodes of breast cancer patients supplied the node samples. The receptor comes from a female donor with breast cancer. Some clones in this sample may be carry-over from other donors' samples. Sequenced material: axillary lymph node tissue. This chain joins TRBV7-2 and TRBJ1-3; D ambiguous. The CDR3 reads CASSSPGSGGNTIYF. CDR3 in DNA: TGTGCCAGCAGCTCACCTGGAAGCGGGGGAAACACCATATATTTT.